The source of this T cell receptor (beta chain) is a study of blood T cell repertoires in COVID-19. CDR1 and CDR2 from the germline V gene are LGHDT and YNNKEL (reference sequence). After removal of 1 base from V and 4 bases from J, the junction contained 12 bases not matched to a gene. The CDR3 runs 18 residues. TCRdb's copy holds only in-frame clones and misses some; the assay was immunoSEQ multiplex PCR. Of around 150,000 clones listed, approximately 86% are singletons. The chain uses TRBV3-1 (or the pseudogene TRBV3-2) and TRBJ2-2; TRBD2 agrees at 7 bases. This receptor was obtained from a woman in her forties who had recovered from COVID-19. The sample comprised PBMCs or T cells enriched from blood (not recorded which). The CDR3 bases are TGTGCCAGCAGCCAAGTGGGGGGGGACGGAGACCTCACCGGGGAGCTGTTTTTT. Translating it yields CASSQVGGDGDLTGELFF.